These 29 T cell receptor beta chains were sequenced from one sample in a study of identical twins. Each CDR3 protein is one row after TCRdb ran MiXCR on the 5' RACE reads. The sample yields some 660,000 distinct CDR3 sequences, approximately 9% seen once. These data also featured in a second study, about yellow fever vaccine responses in identical twins.

Sample: PBMCs. Receptors originate from a woman younger than 35 in good health.

This clonotype was found many times. This sequence joins TRBV7-2 and TRBJ2-7; 10 bases line up with TRBD1. With 0 bases clipped from V and 2 bases from J, the junction kept 4 bases outside the gene matches. The CDR3 consists of 16 residues. Germline V CDR1 and CDR2: SGHTA, FQGNSA. This CDR3 reads CASSLAVGTGAYEQYF. The CDR3 DNA reads as TGTGCCAGCAGCTTAGCTGTAGGGACAGGGGCCTACGAGCAGTACTTC.

This CDR3 is CASRPGQNYGYTF. As DNA, the CDR3 is TGTGCCAGCAGACCGGGACAGAACTATGGCTACACCTTC. This sequence joins TRBV12-3 or TRBV12-4 and TRBJ1-2, with 7 bases lining up with TRBD1. The trim removed 6 bases at V and 2 bases at J, leaving 3 bases unmatched. CDR3 length equals 13 residues.

This clonotype was detected only a few times. CDR3 amino acids: CASRPGPMNTGELFF. CDR3 sequence (DNA): TGTGCCAGCAGGCCGGGACCTATGAACACCGGGGAGCTGTTTTTT. The chain employs TRBV5-5 and TRBJ2-2, with D possibly being TRBD1 or TRBD2 (5 bases each). Germline V gives CDR1 SGHKS, CDR2 YYEKEE (reference sequence). V was trimmed by 5 bases and J by 1 base, leaving 12 bases between them. This CDR3 contains 15 residues.

V is TRBV7-6 and J is TRBJ2-1, with 7 bases aligning to TRBD2. The CDR3 runs 17 residues. Unmatched junction bases numbered 11, after V lost 5 bases and J lost 1 base. Per the germline V gene, CDR1 is SGHVS and CDR2 is FNYEAQ. CDR3 amino acids: CASSQTGGLNSYNEQFF. Written as DNA, the CDR3 is TGTGCCAGCAGCCAGACGGGAGGCCTAAATTCCTACAATGAGCAGTTCTTC.

The chain recombines TRBV7-8 with TRBJ1-1; D remains unclear. Trimming shortened V by 5 bases and J by 3 bases, and 13 bases separated the two germline ends. The V gene's germline CDR1 is SGHVS and CDR2 FQNEAQ. CDR3 length: 14 residues. CDR3 sequence reads: CASSREAGYTEAFF. The CDR3 region has the DNA TGTGCCAGCAGCCGAGAAGCGGGGTACACTGAAGCTTTCTTT.

Ten or more counts support this clonotype. The chain employs TRBV7-8 and TRBJ2-1; 8 bases are shared with TRBD2. CDR3 length equals 15 residues. J lost 0 bases, V lost 11 bases, and 9 bases had no gene match. Germline CDR1 is SGHVS and CDR2 is FQNEAQ. This CDR3 reads CACERGTSSYNEQFF. CDR3 DNA sequence: TGTGCCTGTGAGCGGGGGACCTCCTCCTACAATGAGCAGTTCTTC.

This clonotype was seen more than once but under ten times. This chain joins TRBV4-3 and TRBJ2-1; D call uncertain. The ends were cut back, 0 bases at V and 2 bases at J, with 11 bases in the middle. Germline lookup yields CDR1 LGHNA and CDR2 YSLEER. This CDR3 spans 16 amino acids. The CDR3 DNA reads as TGCGCCAGCAGCCAAGATAGTGGATCCCCCTACAATGAGCAGTTCTTC. The encoded protein is CASSQDSGSPYNEQFF.

This clonotype has more than one count but fewer than ten. The chain recombines TRBV10-3 with TRBJ2-3, with TRBD1 matching 9 bases. CDR3 length equals 13 residues. V was clipped by 6 bases and J by 4 bases; unmatched bases: 2. Germline-derived CDR1 and CDR2 are ENHRY and SYGVKD. The CDR3 nucleotides are TGTGCCATCAGCGGACAGGGGCCAGATACGCAGTATTTT. Protein: CAISGQGPDTQYF.

This clonotype was seen a few times. This chain uses TRBV9 with TRBJ1-3; 12 bases agree with TRBD1. CDR3 size: 18 residues. J gave up 4 bases and V 3 bases, and 11 bases lay outside the gene matches. From germline, CDR1 is SGDLS and CDR2 YYNGEE. The CDR3 region has the DNA TGTGCCAGCAGCGAAACTTTGGGACAGGGGGCTTCGGGAAACACCATATATTTT. Its protein product is CASSETLGQGASGNTIYF.

This clonotype was seen a handful of times. The chain joins TRBV20-1 to TRBJ1-6, with D hard to call. The germline V gene encodes CDR1 DFQATT and CDR2 SNEGSKA (reference sequence). CDR3 length: 15 amino acids. The germline V and J ends were trimmed by 1 base and 3 bases, with 10 bases remaining between them. In DNA form, the CDR3 reads TGCAGTGCTAGAGCTTTACAAATCTATAATTCACCCCTCCACTTT. As protein: CSARALQIYNSPLHF.

The CDR3 nucleotides read TGCAGCGTTGTTGACAGTACTAACTATGGCTACACCTTC. It translates to CSVVDSTNYGYTF. V and J are TRBV29-1 and TRBJ1-2, with D possibly TRBD1 on 5 matching bases. The germline V gene encodes CDR1 SQVTM and CDR2 ANQGSEA. V lost 4 bases and J 0 bases, leaving 9 bases between the germline ends. The CDR3 extends over 13 amino acids. The full variable domain, completed using reference TRBV29-1 and TRBJ1-2, is SAVISQKPSRDICQRGTSLTIQCQVDSQVTMMFWYRQQPGQSLTLIATANQGSEATYESGFVIDKFPISRPNLTFSTLTVSNMSPEDSSIYLCSVVDSTNYGYTFGSGTRLTVV.

In this sample, this clonotype turned up many times. CDR3 DNA: TGCGCCAGCAGCCAAGACGCTAGCGGTACTGCTAGCACAGATACGCAGTATTTT. Protein sequence: CASSQDASGTASTDTQYF. This chain links TRBV4-3 with TRBJ2-3, with 7 bases lining up with TRBD2. This CDR3 is 18 amino acids long. Germline trimming cut 0 bases from V and 0 bases from J; bases unmatched to any gene: 9. Germline V gene data show CDR1 as LGHNA and CDR2 as YSLEER.

The V call is TRBV5-1, the J call TRBJ2-7, with D unresolved. From germline, CDR1 is SGHRS and CDR2 YFSETQ. Trimming removed 4 bases at V and 6 bases at J, with 17 bases between. CDR3 length equals 14 residues. Here the CDR3 DNA reads TGCGCCAGCAGCCCCCGGGCCCCGGCTGGCGAGCAGTACTTC. This codes for CASSPRAPAGEQYF.

This chain uses TRBV11-2 with TRBJ2-5; 15 bases are shared with TRBD2. CDR3 length: 17 amino acids. In germline, CDR1 is SGHAT, CDR2 FQNNGV. V lost 5 bases and J lost 7; bases outside the gene matches: 11. CDR3 sequence (DNA): TGTGCCAGCAGCCCTAGAGGGACTAGCGGGAGGCGCGGGACCCAGTACTTC. This sequence encodes CASSPRGTSGRRGTQYF. Drawing the rest from reference TRBV11-2 and TRBJ2-5, the complete variable domain is EAGVAQSPRYKIIEKRQSVAFWCNPISGHATLYWYQQILGQGPKLLIQFQNNGVVDDSQLPKDRFSAERLKGVDSTLKIQPAKLEDSAVYLCASSPRGTSGRRGTQYFGPGTRLLVL.

The gene calls are TRBV6-5 and TRBJ1-6, with D perhaps TRBD1 (5 bases). The CDR3 totals 17 residues. V shed 2 bases and J shed 8 bases, with 19 bases lying between them. Germline V CDR1 and CDR2: MNHEY, SVGAGI. The CDR3 DNA reads as TGTGCCAGCAGTTACCCAGGGACGTCCGGGACCTATTCACCCCTCCACTTT. It encodes CASSYPGTSGTYSPLHF.

The V and J genes are TRBV7-9 and TRBJ2-6; the D call may be TRBD1 or TRBD2 (5 bases each). The germline CDR1 and CDR2 sequences are SEHNR and FQNEAQ (reference sequence). This CDR3 spans 17 amino acids. V shed 8 bases and J shed 1 base, with 18 bases lying between them. The CDR3 sequence is CASVRWGTTSGANVLTF. The CDR3 DNA sequence: TGTGCCAGCGTGAGGTGGGGGACGACTTCTGGGGCCAACGTCCTGACTTTC.

This clonotype was observed a few times. The rearrangement joins TRBV11-3 to TRBJ2-3; 9 bases agree with TRBD1. CDR3 size: 16 residues. CDR1 and CDR2 (germline): SGHNT, YENEEA. The junction had 6 bases not matched to a gene; V was cut back by 5 bases and J by 0 bases. The CDR3 DNA follows: TGTGCCAGCAGCCCGGGACAGGGTTTAAGCACAGATACGCAGTATTTT. Translated, it gives CASSPGQGLSTDTQYF.

The chain has TRBV7-9 and TRBJ2-3; 12 nucleotides align to TRBD2. The CDR3 has 17 amino acids. CDR1 is SEHNR, CDR2 FQNEAQ, per germline (reference sequence). J was trimmed by 2 bases and V by 5 bases; bases with no gene match: 8. The CDR3 DNA follows: TGTGCCAGCAGCCCCCTCGCTAGCGGGAGGGCCACAGATACGCAGTATTTT. As protein: CASSPLASGRATDTQYF.

This clonotype was observed a handful of times. J is TRBJ2-7 and V is TRBV5-1; TRBD2 is a possible D gene (5 bases). Trimming removed 0 bases from V and 7 bases from J, with 11 bases in between. There are 13 residues in the CDR3. CDR1 and CDR2 (germline): SGHRS, YFSETQ. CDR3 residues: CASSLVAEAEQYF. CDR3 in DNA: TGCGCCAGCAGCTTGGTGGCGGAGGCAGAGCAGTACTTC. The entire variable domain, with the rest obtained from reference TRBV5-1 and TRBJ2-7, is as follows: KAGVTQTPRYLIKTRGQQVTLSCSPISGHRSVSWYQQTPGQGLQFLFEYFSETQRNKGNFPGRFSGRQFSNSRSEMNVSTLELGDSALYLCASSLVAEAEQYFGPGTRLTVT.

With regard to this clonotype: A much larger clone sits a single nucleotide away, making a read error possible. This rearrangement joins TRBV20-1 to TRBJ2-4, with D uncertain. The CDR3 totals 15 residues. Germline V gene data show CDR1 as DFQATT and CDR2 as SNEGSKA (reference sequence). This chain's CDR3 is CCASSRNLAKNIQYF. The CDR3 DNA reads TGCTGTGCTAGTTCCAGAAACTTAGCCAAAAACATTCAGTACTTC.

This clonotype was seen only a few times. The rearrangement links TRBV25-1 to TRBJ2-7; the match to TRBD2 covers 10 bases. The V and J ends lost 5 bases and 5 bases, in that order; junction bases with no gene match: 6. In germline, CDR1 is MGHDK, CDR2 SYGVNS. The CDR3 has 14 residues. For the CDR3, the DNA is TGTGCCAGCAGTAAGGGACTAGCGATCGACGAGCAGTACTTC. Protein sequence: CASSKGLAIDEQYF.

There are many counts of this clonotype. The genes are TRBV7-2 and TRBJ1-2; the D gene is possibly TRBD1 (6 bases). Germline CDR1 SGHTA, CDR2 FQGNSA. This CDR3 has 15 residues. Trimming took off 2 bases at V and 7 bases at J, with 17 bases between the two ends. For the CDR3, the DNA is TGTGCCAGCAGCTTATCCCGGGACGCCAGGGGTGGCTACACCTTC. It codes for CASSLSRDARGGYTF.

The chain couples TRBV12-3 or TRBV12-4 to TRBJ2-2; 7 bases are shared with TRBD1. The CDR3 totals 15 residues. Trimming took 5 bases from V and 7 from J; bases not matched to a gene: 10. CDR3 nucleotide sequence: TGTGCCAGCAGTGAAACAGGGGTTGTGAGCGGGGAGCTGTTTTTT. Translated, it gives CASSETGVVSGELFF.

This clonotype appeared a few times. The CDR3 sequence: CASSLILRSGELFF. CDR3 coding DNA: TGTGCCAGCAGTTTGATACTCAGATCCGGGGAGCTGTTTTTT. This chain joins TRBV6-2 or TRBV6-3 and TRBJ2-2; no reliable D call. CDR3 length: 14 residues. Trimming cost V 4 bases and J 6 bases, with 12 bases left between them. CDR1 is MNHEY, CDR2 SVGEGT, per germline.

The J gene is TRBJ2-1, the V gene TRBV19; D call uncertain. Deletions cut 6 bases from V and 7 bases from J, with 7 bases between. Looked up from germline, CDR1 is LNHDA and CDR2 is SQIVND (reference sequence). CDR3 length: 11 residues. The CDR3 DNA follows: TGTGCCAGTAGAGGAGTTAATGAGCAGTTCTTC. Protein sequence: CASRGVNEQFF.

This clonotype was detected only a few times. The V call is TRBV20-1, the J call TRBJ2-7; D is uncertain. The CDR3 sequence is 13 residues long. Trimming left V 6 bases short and J 5 bases short, with 17 bases between. Germline V gene sequence: CDR1 DFQATT, CDR2 SNEGSKA (reference sequence). CDR3 sequence reads: CSASDGVPHEQYF. The CDR3 DNA is TGCAGTGCCAGCGATGGGGTACCCCACGAGCAGTACTTC.

The V and J genes are TRBV7-9 and TRBJ2-7; D is ambiguous. Germline V gives CDR1 SEHNR, CDR2 FQNEAQ (reference sequence). The CDR3 totals 16 residues. Trimming took 5 bases from V and 2 from J, leaving 19 bases between them. The CDR3 nucleotides are TGTGCCAGCAGCCCCCCGTGGGTGAGTGACGCCTACGAGCAGTACTTC. It yields the protein CASSPPWVSDAYEQYF.

In DNA form, the CDR3 reads TGTGCCAGCAGTTACTCGTGGGGACAGGGTACTGAAAAACTGTTTTTT. This gives the protein CASSYSWGQGTEKLFF. The chain recombines TRBV6-5 with TRBJ1-4; TRBD1 matches at 9 bases. The CDR3 covers 16 residues. Germline CDR1 is MNHEY and CDR2 is SVGAGI. V shed 0 bases, J shed 7 bases, and the junction held 6 bases outside the gene matches.

The rearrangement uses TRBV12-3 or TRBV12-4 and TRBJ1-5; 10 bases fit TRBD1. The CDR3 has 16 amino acids. J was trimmed by 3 bases and V by 6 bases; bases with no gene match: 8. The CDR3 loop is CASSGQGDFFNQPQHF. The CDR3 region has the DNA TGTGCCAGCAGCGGACAGGGGGATTTTTTCAATCAGCCCCAGCATTTT.